This T cell receptor beta chain appears in the sequencing data of a study of neurological immune-mediated disorders. In this sample, this clonotype turned up many times. Via MiXCR, TCRdb re-called the 5' RACE reads, giving one row per CDR3 protein. The table lists under 40,000 distinct CDR3 sequences, 14% of them singletons. CDR3 length: 15 amino acids. The germline V gene has CDR1 LGHNA and CDR2 YNFKEQ. Trimming pared 0 bases from V and 5 bases from J, leaving 13 bases between. Sequencing was performed on PBMCs. J is TRBJ1-1 and V is TRBV4-2, with D possibly TRBD1 on 6 matching bases. This TCR was recovered from a woman between 50 and 59 years old with HTLV-1-associated myelopathy (HAM/TSP). The CDR3 DNA follows: TGTGCCAGCAGCCAAGACGTGGGGGCTTGGACTGAAGCTTTCTTT. It specifies CASSQDVGAWTEAFF.